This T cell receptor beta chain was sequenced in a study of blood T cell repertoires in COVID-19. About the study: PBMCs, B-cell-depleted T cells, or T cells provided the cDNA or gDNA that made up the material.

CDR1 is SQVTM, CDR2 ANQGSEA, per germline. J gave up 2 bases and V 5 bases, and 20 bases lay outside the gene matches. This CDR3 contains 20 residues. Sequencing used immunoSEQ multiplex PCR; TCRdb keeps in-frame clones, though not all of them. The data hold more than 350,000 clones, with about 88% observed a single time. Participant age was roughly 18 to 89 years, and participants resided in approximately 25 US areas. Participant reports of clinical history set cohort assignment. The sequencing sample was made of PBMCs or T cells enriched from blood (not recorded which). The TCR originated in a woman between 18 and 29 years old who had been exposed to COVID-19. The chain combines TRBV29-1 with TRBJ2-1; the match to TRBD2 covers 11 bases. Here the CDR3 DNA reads TGCAGCGTTCCTGGGGGACATAGCGGTAGCGGGAGGGGAGCCTACAATGAGCAGTTCTTC. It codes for CSVPGGHSGSGRGAYNEQFF.